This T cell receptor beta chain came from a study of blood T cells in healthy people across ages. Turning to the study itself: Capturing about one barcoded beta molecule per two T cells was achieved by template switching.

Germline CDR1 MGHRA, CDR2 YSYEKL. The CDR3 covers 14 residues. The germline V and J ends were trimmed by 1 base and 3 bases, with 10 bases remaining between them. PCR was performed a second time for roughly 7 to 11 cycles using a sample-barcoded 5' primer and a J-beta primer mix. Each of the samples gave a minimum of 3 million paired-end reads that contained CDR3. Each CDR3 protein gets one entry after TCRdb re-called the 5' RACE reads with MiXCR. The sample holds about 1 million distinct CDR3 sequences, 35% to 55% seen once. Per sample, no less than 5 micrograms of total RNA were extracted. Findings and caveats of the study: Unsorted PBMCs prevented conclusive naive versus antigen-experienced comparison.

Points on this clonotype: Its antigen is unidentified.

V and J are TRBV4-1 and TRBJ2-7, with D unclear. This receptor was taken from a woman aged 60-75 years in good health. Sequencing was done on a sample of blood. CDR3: CASSQGPPGYEQYF. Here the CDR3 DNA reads TGCGCCAGCAGCCAAGGACCCCCAGGCTACGAGCAGTACTTC.